This T cell receptor (beta chain) was sequenced in a study of T cell responses to AZD1222 COVID-19 vaccine. Whole-study findings and limits: Mostly white British, mostly female donors; authors suggested clonal diversity may be underestimated.

The CDR3 is 13 amino acids. V was shortened by 3 bases and J by 2 bases, with 5 bases between the two germline ends. Germline assignment: CDR1 MNHEY and CDR2 SMNVEV (reference sequence). Points on this clone: Its antigen is as yet unknown.

Method: immunoSEQ multiplex PCR; TCRdb's copy keeps in-frame clones and lacks some. The data contain about 130,000 clones, about 90% of them seen just once; the ten biggest clones take up about 3.5%. The chain couples TRBV27 to TRBJ1-5; D remains unclear. Source: peripheral blood, taken on day 0 of AZD1222 vaccination. This TCR was sampled from an adult in good health. The CDR3 spells CASSFRGNQPQHF. The CDR3 DNA reads as TGTGCCAGCAGTTTCCGGGGCAATCAGCCCCAGCATTTT.